The 21 T cell receptor beta chains given below trace back to one sample, sequenced in a study of metastatic and nonmetastatic thyroid tumors. No patient had received any treatment before thyroid surgery. TCRdb re-called clones via MiXCR from the PCR reads. The data show approximately 5,800 clones, 29% seen once. The source material was adjacent normal tissue. All receptors come from a female donor with papillary thyroid cancer or a benign thyroid nodule (not recorded which). Some clones in this sample may be carry-over from other donors' samples.

This clone has a handful of counts. The V gene is TRBV12-3 or TRBV12-4, the J gene TRBJ1-2, with no clear D. V lost 5 bases and J lost 4, with 17 bases in between. The CDR3 has 15 residues. The CDR3 DNA follows: TGTGCCAGCAGTCCCAGTTCGGGAGGAAGCTATGGCTACACCTTC. Its translation: CASSPSSGGSYGYTF.

This clone has a handful of counts. The chain is built from TRBV12-3 or TRBV12-4 and TRBJ1-5, with D perhaps matching TRBD1 (5 bases). Trimming took 3 bases from V and 3 from J, leaving 9 bases between them. This CDR3 is built from 14 residues. In DNA form, the CDR3 reads TGTGCCAGCAGTTTGGGGCAGTTCAATCAGCCCCAGCATTTT. Translation gives CASSLGQFNQPQHF.

This clone is categorized as medium-sized. The chain recombines TRBV5-5 with TRBJ1-5; D is perhaps TRBD1 (5 bases). Trimming shortened V by 1 base and J by 4 bases, and 12 bases separated the two germline ends. Germline assignment: CDR1 SGHKS and CDR2 YYEKEE (reference sequence). The CDR3 contains 15 residues. This chain's CDR3 is CASSLWGEGNQPQHF. The CDR3, as DNA: TGTGCCAGCAGCTTGTGGGGCGAAGGGAATCAGCCCCAGCATTTT.

There are a few counts of this clone. This chain connects TRBV6-1 to TRBJ2-7; D is ambiguous. CDR3 length equals 15 residues. V lost 4 bases to trimming and J lost 5 bases, with 18 bases between them. Germline values: CDR1 MNHNS, CDR2 SASEGT. CDR3 coding DNA: TGTGCCAGCAGTGGGGCATCTAATATATTAGACGAGCAGTACTTC. Its translation is CASSGASNILDEQYF.

This clone counts as large. V is TRBV7-2 and J is TRBJ1-2; 10 bases match TRBD1. Losses at the gene ends were 0 bases for V and 4 bases for J; bases not matched to a gene: 2. The CDR3 runs to 15 residues. CDR1 and CDR2 from the germline V gene are SGHTA and FQGNSA. DNA for the CDR3: TGTGCCAGCAGCTTAGCGGGACAGGGGTCCTATGGCTACACCTTC. Amino acids: CASSLAGQGSYGYTF.

This rearrangement joins TRBV20-1 to TRBJ2-7; D remains unclear. This CDR3 has 14 amino acids. CDR1 is DFQATT, CDR2 SNEGSKA, per germline (reference sequence). V was trimmed by 0 bases and J by 0 bases, leaving 9 bases between them. CDR3 bases: TGCAGTGCTAGAGATTTAAGATCCTCCTACGAGCAGTACTTC. Translating it yields CSARDLRSSYEQYF.

V usage is TRBV7-8 and J usage is TRBJ2-7; 9 bases are a match to TRBD2. The CDR3 contains 15 residues. CDR1 is SGHVS and CDR2 is FQNEAQ in the germline V gene. V lost 2 bases to trimming and J lost 0 bases; unmatched junction nucleotides: 2. The DNA for the CDR3 is TGTGCCAGCAGCTTACTGACTAGCGGCTCCTACGAGCAGTACTTC. Its protein is CASSLLTSGSYEQYF.

In this sample, this clone turned up a few times. The rearrangement links TRBV28 to TRBJ1-2, with no clear D. The germline V gene encodes CDR1 MDHEN and CDR2 SYDVKM. The ends were cut back, 6 bases at V and 4 bases at J, with 21 bases in the middle. The CDR3 is made up of 16 amino acids. Written as DNA, the CDR3 is TGTGCCAGCAGCTCTTGGCGCAGGACGGAACCCTATGGCTACACCTTC. Translation gives CASSSWRRTEPYGYTF.

The V gene is TRBV4-1, the J gene TRBJ2-7; 11 bases map to TRBD2. The CDR3 totals 17 residues. CDR1 and CDR2 (germline): MGHRA, YSYEKL. J gave up 2 bases and V 3 bases, and 9 bases lay outside the gene matches. The CDR3 DNA sequence: TGCGCCAGCAGCCAGACAGCTAGCGGGGGGACCCCCTACGAGCAGTACTTC. Protein product: CASSQTASGGTPYEQYF.

This clone turned up a few times. The chain recombines TRBV12-3 or TRBV12-4 with TRBJ1-1; maybe TRBD1 (5 bases). Trimming left V 3 bases short and J 1 base short, with 9 bases between. The CDR3 runs to 14 residues. DNA of the CDR3: TGTGCCAGCAGTTTTAACAGGCAGAACACTGAAGCTTTCTTT. This sequence encodes CASSFNRQNTEAFF.

The chain joins TRBV6-2 or TRBV6-3 to TRBJ2-7; D may be TRBD2 (6 bases). This CDR3 comprises 16 residues. Germline V gives CDR1 MNHEY, CDR2 SVGEGT. The ends were cut back, 6 bases at V and 6 bases at J, with 24 bases in the middle. CDR3 in DNA: TGTGCCAGCAGCCCGTTTCCAGTTGGGGGGTGGTCCGAGCAGTACTTC. Translating it yields CASSPFPVGGWSEQYF.

This clone was recorded a few times. J is TRBJ1-2 and V is TRBV2; D possibly corresponds to TRBD1 (5 bases). Per the germline V gene, CDR1 is SNHLY and CDR2 is FYNNEI. V was clipped by 7 bases and J by 8 bases, with 20 bases between them. This CDR3 contains 14 residues. The CDR3 DNA reads as TGTGCCAGCAAGGGCGCAGGGCCGAGGTGGGGCTACACCTTC. It encodes CASKGAGPRWGYTF.

The table lists this clone with a few counts. The chain employs TRBV28 and TRBJ2-7; 10 bases match TRBD2. This CDR3 contains 16 residues. J gave up 0 bases and V 3 bases, and 5 bases lay outside the gene matches. Per germline, CDR1 MDHEN and CDR2 SYDVKM. CDR3 sequence reads: CASSFRGLANSYEQYF. In DNA form, the CDR3 reads TGTGCCAGCAGTTTTAGGGGACTAGCGAACTCCTACGAGCAGTACTTC. Variable domain in full (rest from reference TRBV28 and TRBJ2-7): DVKVTQSSRYLVKRTGEKVFLECVQDMDHENMFWYRQDPGLGLRLIYFSYDVKMKEKGDIPEGYSVSREKKERFSLILESASTNQTSMYLCASSFRGLANSYEQYFGPGTRLTVT.

This clone was seen a few times. Distinct nucleotide sequences in the sample also encode this CDR3. This chain joins TRBV6-1 and TRBJ1-2; weak D call: TRBD1 (6 bases). Germline V CDR1 and CDR2: MNHNS, SASEGT. The CDR3 length is 13 residues. Deletions cut 8 bases from V and 2 bases from J, with 12 bases between. The CDR3: CASAPGGNYGYTF. The CDR3 DNA reads TGTGCCAGCGCCCCCGGGGGCAACTATGGCTACACCTTC.

V gene TRBV6-1 combines with J gene TRBJ1-1; TRBD1 is a possible D gene (6 bases). Germline lookup yields CDR1 MNHNS and CDR2 SASEGT. The length of the CDR3 is 14 residues. Between the trimmed V and J ends, which lost 5 bases and 2 bases, there was a span of 12 bases. For the CDR3, the DNA is TGTGCCAGCAGTCCCCGGGGACAAAACACTGAAGCTTTCTTT. Translation gives CASSPRGQNTEAFF.

V usage is TRBV12-3 or TRBV12-4 and J usage is TRBJ2-1, with 12 bases fitting TRBD2. V was clipped by 6 bases and J by 10 bases; unmatched bases: 10. The CDR3 extends over 15 amino acids. This CDR3 reads CASSPISSGREEQFF. The CDR3 DNA is TGTGCCAGCAGCCCAATATCTAGCGGGAGGGAAGAGCAGTTCTTC.

A few counts support this clone. The chain recombines TRBV2 with TRBJ1-1, with D perhaps matching TRBD1 (5 bases). Germline V gene data show CDR1 as SNHLY and CDR2 as FYNNEI. Between the trimmed V and J ends, which lost 6 bases and 7 bases, there was a span of 12 bases. The CDR3 loop spans 12 amino acids. CDR3 in amino acids: CASSVTGVEAFF. DNA for the CDR3: TGTGCCAGCAGCGTAACGGGGGTTGAAGCTTTCTTT.

The rearrangement joins TRBV2 to TRBJ1-6; 9 positions match TRBD1. The J segment lost 5 bases and the V segment lost 7 bases, leaving 9 bases of the junction unmatched. The CDR3 spans 16 residues. Per germline, CDR1 SNHLY and CDR2 FYNNEI. The DNA for the CDR3 is TGTGCCAGCAATCCCGGACAGGGGAAAAATAATTCACCCCTCCACTTT. Translated: CASNPGQGKNNSPLHF.

This clone was found a few times. The V and J genes are TRBV11-2 and TRBJ2-2, with D possibly being TRBD2 (6 bases). Germline-derived CDR1 and CDR2 are SGHAT and FQNNGV. The CDR3 totals 14 residues. Trimming left V 2 bases short and J 8 bases short, with 12 bases between. CDR3 nucleotide sequence: TGTGCCAGCAGCTTAACTGGAGGGCCTGGGGAGCTGTTTTTT. This sequence encodes CASSLTGGPGELFF. Full variable domain (remainder filled in from reference TRBV11-2 and TRBJ2-2): EAGVAQSPRYKIIEKRQSVAFWCNPISGHATLYWYQQILGQGPKLLIQFQNNGVVDDSQLPKDRFSAERLKGVDSTLKIQPAKLEDSAVYLCASSLTGGPGELFFGEGSRLTVL.

J is TRBJ2-2 and V is TRBV19, with D hard to call. The CDR3 runs 12 residues. Trimming cost V 3 bases and J 6 bases, with 5 bases left between them. CDR1 and CDR2 (germline): LNHDA, SQIVND (reference sequence). The CDR3 here is CASSIKPGELFF. The CDR3 DNA sequence: TGTGCCAGTAGTATCAAGCCCGGGGAGCTGTTTTTT.

In this sample, this clone is medium-sized. The same CDR3 can be traced to other DNA sequences in this sample. The V and J genes are TRBV12-3 or TRBV12-4 and TRBJ1-2, with a tentative D call TRBD1 (6 bases). The CDR3 runs 12 residues. The V and J ends lost 6 bases and 8 bases respectively, with 13 bases between them. CDR3 region: CASSATGRGYTF. CDR3 DNA: TGTGCCAGCAGCGCTACAGGGAGGGGCTACACCTTC.